This TCR beta chain derives from a study of cytomegalovirus exposure and HLA in healthy donors. Vbeta (60) and Jbeta (13) primers were used in the PCR. Sequencing used immunoSEQ multiplex PCR; TCRdb keeps in-frame clones, though not all of them. The sample includes roughly 77,000 clones, less than 80% of them seen just once. There are 14 residues in the CDR3. From germline, CDR1 is MDHEN and CDR2 SYDVKM. The ends were cut back, 5 bases at V and 1 base at J, with 11 bases in the middle. This clone was counted once. What it binds is not known. Study observations and caveats: In a later analysis, at a false discovery rate of 0.05, 16,951 TCR beta sequences matched HLA alleles. The study recorded about 150 TCR beta chains that were cytomegalovirus-associated. Analysis was performed later, and it showed HLA-associated TCR beta chains to be more clonally expanded than equally common others.

The chain carries TRBV28 and TRBJ1-1; unclear D gene. The specimen was PBMCs. The TCR was taken from a woman aged 45-65 years in good health and CMV-seropositive. The CDR3 region has the DNA TGTGCCAGCAGTCCGGAGACTACGAACACTGAAGCTTTCTTT. Translating gives CASSPETTNTEAFF.